These 8 T cell receptor beta chains originate from one sample sequenced in a study of cytomegalovirus exposure and HLA in healthy donors. PCR involved 60 Vbeta and 13 Jbeta primers. The method was immunoSEQ multiplex PCR; TCRdb's version includes in-frame clones alone and lacks a portion of them. This sample contains tens of thousands of clones. Input material: PBMCs. These receptors all stem from a woman between 40 and 50 years old in good health and CMV-seropositive.

The rearrangement links TRBV6-5 to TRBJ1-2; maybe TRBD1 (6 bases). The CDR3 extends over 14 amino acids. Germline V gene sequence: CDR1 MNHEY, CDR2 SVGAGI. The V end lost 5 bases, the J end lost 6 bases, and 16 bases lay between the germline ends. This CDR3 is CASSQGAGADGYTF. DNA of the CDR3: TGTGCCAGCAGTCAAGGGGCGGGGGCGGATGGCTACACCTTC.

J is TRBJ1-2 and V is TRBV4-1, with no clear D. The CDR3 extends over 14 amino acids. Germline V gene data show CDR1 as MGHRA and CDR2 as YSYEKL. Trimming left V 3 bases short and J 5 bases short, with 13 bases between. The CDR3 nucleotides read TGCGCCAGCAGCCATATACTAAGCGGTTATGGCTACACCTTC. As protein: CASSHILSGYGYTF.

The chain joins TRBV5-1 to TRBJ2-2; TRBD1 matches 10 bases. Germline V CDR1 and CDR2: SGHRS, YFSETQ. This CDR3 has 15 amino acids. Losses at the gene ends were 4 bases for V and 2 bases for J; bases not matched to a gene: 2. Here the CDR3 DNA reads TGCGCCAGCAGCCGACAGGGGGCCAACACCGGGGAGCTGTTTTTT. This codes for CASSRQGANTGELFF.

The rearrangement joins TRBV4-2 to TRBJ2-7; 8 nucleotides line up with TRBD1. Trimming at V came to 0 bases and at J to 4 bases, leaving 11 bases not matched to a gene. Looked up from germline, CDR1 is LGHNA and CDR2 is YNFKEQ. The CDR3 covers 17 residues. CDR3 sequence: CASSQDRHGQGGYEQYF. The CDR3 DNA reads as TGTGCCAGCAGCCAAGATCGCCACGGACAGGGTGGATACGAGCAGTACTTC.

The chain couples TRBV27 to TRBJ1-2, with D uncertain. Germline V gene sequence: CDR1 MNHEY, CDR2 SMNVEV (reference sequence). The CDR3 has 14 residues. Trimming cost V 2 bases and J 4 bases, with 11 bases left between them. The CDR3, as DNA: TGTGCCAGCAGTTTAGGAGCGGGATTCTATGGCTACACCTTC. Its protein is CASSLGAGFYGYTF.

The chain has TRBV28 and TRBJ2-6, with D uncertain. This CDR3 comprises 17 residues. Germline V gene data show CDR1 as MDHEN and CDR2 as SYDVKM. V lost 2 bases and J 0 bases, leaving 11 bases between the germline ends. For the CDR3, the DNA is TGTGCCAGCAGTTTAGACAAATGGGCCTCTGGGGCCAACGTCCTGACTTTC. Translation gives CASSLDKWASGANVLTF.

This chain joins TRBV30 and TRBJ1-1; D gene uncertain. Germline loops: CDR1 GTSNPN, CDR2 SVGIG (reference sequence). Deletions cut 2 bases from V and 0 bases from J, with 19 bases between. The CDR3 is made up of 17 amino acids. CDR3 in amino acids: CAWSTNRIPTMNTEAFF. The CDR3 DNA is TGTGCCTGGAGTACAAACAGAATTCCTACCATGAACACTGAAGCTTTCTTT.

The chain recombines TRBV2 with TRBJ1-3; D possibly corresponds to TRBD1 (5 bases). CDR1 and CDR2 from the germline V gene are SNHLY and FYNNEI. V gave up 6 bases and J gave up 0 bases, with 12 bases separating them. This CDR3 has 15 residues. In nucleotides, the CDR3 is TGTGCCAGCAGCGTCGGGACTTTCTCTGGAAACACCATATATTTT. Protein product: CASSVGTFSGNTIYF. The complete variable domain, with remaining parts taken from reference TRBV2 and TRBJ1-3, reads EPEVTQTPSHQVTQMGQEVILRCVPISNHLYFYWYRQILGQKVEFLVSFYNNEISEKSEIFDDQFSVERPDGSNFTLKIRSTKLEDSAMYFCASSVGTFSGNTIYFGEGSWLTVV.